The rows below give T cell receptor beta chains drawn from one sample of a study of chemoradiotherapy in HPV16-positive cancers. The table came from immunoSEQ multiplex PCR; TCRdb's copy has only in-frame clones and leaves some out. The table has tens of thousands of clones, roughly nine tenths seen once; the top ten hold around 3.5%. Source: blood, taken from a patient who underwent chemoradiotherapy. All receptors derive from a human donor with HPV-associated anogenital cancer. CDR3s leave out the opening cysteine and the closing phenylalanine or tryptophan.

>TRBV7-2|14
ASSLWRSLSTDTQY
>TRBV18|11
ASSRDAGYEQY
>TRBV5-1|14
ASSLRRPVGNEKLF
>TRBV5-4|13
ASSLQGGTQETQY
>TRBV10-2|10
ASTGTIYEQY
>TRBV5-1|12
ASQGTSGSNEQF
>TRBV6-6|12
ASSQIEANQPQH
>TRBV7-2|13
ASSLGGPVRETQY
>TRBV4-1|14
ASSSRDYLSYNEQF
>TRBV6-1|13
ASHSGRGLSGELF
>TRBV7-6|14
ASSLASGGLGETQY
>TRBV5-1|13
ASSLRELNTGELF
>TRBV4-3|13
ASSQADRANTEAF
>TRBV25-1|12
ASSEEGPPETQY
>TRBV9|12
ASSVAGETNTQY
>TRBV28|11
ASSLGEGFEQY